This is a list of T cell receptor beta chains from one sample in a study of T cells after yellow fever vaccination. TCRdb re-called the 5' RACE reads with MiXCR, one entry per CDR3 protein. The table has about 74,000 distinct CDR3 sequences, approximately 7.7% seen once. The source was CD8+ T cells sorted from PBMCs, collected less than 6 days after the first yellow fever vaccination. The receptors shown here come from a young man who received the YFV17D yellow fever vaccine. CDR3s include the opening cysteine and the closing phenylalanine or tryptophan. D genes are given only for firm matches. The listing skips clone size in some rows; elsewhere it reads once, few, many or a size class.

>TRBJ2-1|few|TRBD2|TRBV12-5
CASGGLAGPTYNEQFF
TGTGCTAGTGGTGGACTAGCGGGGCCGACATACAATGAGCAGTTCTTC
>TRBJ1-5|many|NA|TRBV10-1
CASSDPGSNSNQPQHF
TGCGCCAGCAGTGACCCCGGGAGTAATAGCAATCAGCCCCAGCATTTT
>TRBJ2-3|many|TRBD2|TRBV6-1
CASSEGLAGGSSTDTQYF
TGTGCCAGCAGTGAAGGGCTAGCGGGGGGGTCTAGCACAGATACGCAGTATTTT
>TRBJ2-4|NA|NA|TRBV20-1
CSAWVLTKNIQYF
TGCAGTGCTTGGGTCCTCACCAAAAACATTCAGTACTTC
>TRBJ2-1|NA|NA|TRBV27
CASTPSLGIEFF
TGTGCCAGCACTCCTTCGCTCGGGATAGAGTTCTTC
>TRBJ2-1|many|TRBD2|TRBV6-1
CASSPASGVYNEQFF
TGTGCCAGCAGCCCCGCTAGCGGGGTTTACAATGAGCAGTTCTTC
>TRBJ2-3|NA|TRBD1|TRBV7-8
CASSQSGTGGADTQYF
TGTGCCAGCAGCCAATCCGGGACAGGGGGGGCAGATACGCAGTATTTT
>TRBJ2-2|NA|TRBD1|TRBV7-9
CASRQDRGFTGELFF
TGTGCCAGCAGACAAGACAGGGGATTCACCGGGGAGCTGTTTTTT
>TRBJ1-1|NA|NA|TRBV6-2/TRBV6-3
CASTIAGRETEAFF
TGTGCCAGCACCATCGCCGGAAGGGAGACTGAAGCTTTCTTT
>TRBJ1-4|few|NA|TRBV6-5
CASSYSNAGASEKLFF
TGTGCCAGCAGTTACTCGAACGCAGGGGCTTCGGAAAAACTGTTTTTT
>TRBJ2-7|few|TRBD1|TRBV27
CASNPGTGPTFTYEQYF
TGTGCCAGCAACCCCGGGACAGGGCCCACCTTTACCTACGAGCAGTACTTC
>TRBJ1-1|many|TRBD1|TRBV12-3/TRBV12-4
CATTPRQGARRGEAFF
TGTGCCACCACCCCTAGGCAGGGGGCGCGACGGGGTGAAGCTTTCTTT
>TRBJ2-1|few|TRBD2|TRBV28
CASRPTKGLAGVCEQFF
TGTGCCAGCAGACCAACCAAGGGACTAGCGGGGGTATGTGAGCAGTTCTTC
>TRBJ2-3|many|NA|TRBV6-5
CASSYGSADTQYF
TGTGCCAGCAGTTACGGGTCTGCAGATACGCAGTATTTT
>TRBJ2-1|NA|TRBD1|TRBV20-1
CSARGTGGSYNEQFF
TGCAGTGCTAGAGGGACAGGGGGCTCCTACAATGAGCAGTTCTTC
>TRBJ1-1|few|NA|TRBV19
CASSIGWNTEAFF
TGTGCCAGTAGTATAGGGTGGAACACTGAAGCTTTCTTT
>TRBJ1-3|NA|NA|TRBV3-1
CASSDGTADGNTIYF
TGTGCCAGCAGCGACGGGACCGCAGATGGAAACACCATATATTTT
>TRBJ2-7|few|NA|TRBV12-5
CASGTQNRTRGLYEQYF
TGTGCTAGTGGTACCCAGAACAGGACAAGAGGGCTCTACGAGCAGTACTTC
>TRBJ1-5|many|NA|TRBV6-5
CASGYRNQPQHF
TGTGCCAGCGGGTATCGCAATCAGCCCCAGCATTTT
>TRBJ2-7|NA|NA|TRBV5-6
CASSLVRNNYEQYF
TGTGCCAGCAGCTTGGTTAGGAATAACTACGAGCAGTACTTC
>TRBJ1-1|NA|TRBD1|TRBV7-3
CASSSQGPTTEAFF
TGTGCCAGCAGCTCACAGGGGCCGACCACTGAAGCTTTCTTT
>TRBJ2-2|few|NA|TRBV30
CAWRRAANTGELFF
TGTGCCTGGAGACGAGCAGCGAACACCGGGGAGCTGTTTTTT
>TRBJ2-1|NA|NA|TRBV9
CASSERGRGVMGNEQFF
TGTGCCAGCAGTGAGAGGGGGAGGGGGGTTATGGGGAATGAGCAGTTCTTC
>TRBJ2-1|NA|TRBD2|TRBV9
CASSVKTSGIYNEQFF
TGTGCCAGCAGCGTCAAGACTAGCGGGATATACAATGAGCAGTTCTTC
>TRBJ1-2|many|NA|TRBV28
CASSLIGLGGDYTF
TGTGCCAGCAGTTTAATAGGGCTGGGGGGAGACTACACCTTC
>TRBJ2-3|many|NA|TRBV12-3/TRBV12-4
CASSYGGRADTQYF
TGTGCCAGCAGTTACGGGGGCCGGGCAGATACGCAGTATTTT
>TRBJ2-1|NA|NA|TRBV13
CASSLCGSEPYNEQFF
TGTGCCAGCAGCTTATGCGGGTCGGAGCCCTACAATGAGCAGTTCTTC
>TRBJ2-7|NA|NA|TRBV4-1
CASSVGGLWDEQYF
TGCGCCAGCAGTGTGGGGGGTCTTTGGGACGAGCAGTACTTC
>TRBJ2-1|many|NA|TRBV29-1
CSVEDGADYNEQFF
TGCAGCGTTGAAGATGGGGCAGACTACAATGAGCAGTTCTTC
>TRBJ1-1|NA|TRBD1|TRBV28
CASSFIRGLAEAFF
TGTGCCAGCAGTTTTATCAGGGGGCTCGCTGAAGCTTTCTTT
>TRBJ2-2|many|NA|TRBV20-1
CSARDPGAGAHTGELFF
TGCAGTGCTAGAGACCCAGGGGCGGGGGCCCACACCGGGGAGCTGTTTTTT
>TRBJ1-2|NA|NA|TRBV19
CASRLRGNYGYTF
TGTGCCAGTAGGTTGAGGGGGAACTATGGCTACACCTTC
>TRBJ1-5|many|NA|TRBV6-5
CASSYSFPPTSNQPQHF
TGTGCCAGCAGTTACTCGTTTCCTCCCACAAGCAATCAGCCCCAGCATTTT
>TRBJ2-1|many|NA|TRBV12-3/TRBV12-4
CASSSRGGGNEQFF
TGTGCCAGCAGTTCCCGAGGAGGGGGGAATGAGCAGTTCTTC
>TRBJ2-7|many|NA|TRBV27
CASSHSTGAGEQYF
TGTGCCAGCAGTCACAGTACGGGGGCTGGGGAGCAGTACTTC
>TRBJ2-5|NA|TRBD2|TRBV5-6
CASSLAGLLQETQYF
TGTGCCAGCAGCTTGGCGGGACTACTACAAGAGACCCAGTACTTC
>TRBJ2-5|few|NA|TRBV4-1
CASSQNTETQYF
TGCGCCAGCAGCCAAAACACAGAGACCCAGTACTTC
>TRBJ2-7|many|NA|TRBV3-1
CASSQDWYEQYF
TGTGCCAGCAGCCAGGACTGGTACGAGCAGTACTTC
>TRBJ2-2|NA|NA|TRBV30
CAWSVGGETGELFF
TGTGCCTGGAGTGTCGGGGGTGAGACCGGGGAGCTGTTTTTT
>TRBJ1-1|NA|NA|TRBV5-4
CASSSLVSEVTPEAFF
TGTGCCAGCAGCTCCCTGGTCAGCGAAGTAACACCTGAAGCTTTCTTT
>TRBJ2-3|many|TRBD1|TRBV15
CATSDNRGQSTDTQYF
TGTGCCACCAGCGACAACAGGGGACAGAGCACAGATACGCAGTATTTT
>TRBJ2-7|NA|NA|TRBV12-3/TRBV12-4
CASSSPGDGTYEQYF
TGTGCCAGCAGTTCCCCAGGGGACGGAACCTACGAGCAGTACTTC
>TRBJ1-5|NA|NA|TRBV20-1
CSAKGYSNQPQHF
TGCAGTGCTAAGGGATATAGCAATCAGCCCCAGCATTTT
>TRBJ1-1|few|TRBD1|TRBV29-1
CSVDPWGQGNTEAFF
TGCAGCGTTGACCCGTGGGGACAGGGGAACACTGAAGCTTTCTTT
>TRBJ2-2|many|NA|TRBV29-1
CSVEDRGTNTGELFF
TGCAGCGTTGAAGATCGCGGGACAAACACCGGGGAGCTGTTTTTT
>TRBJ2-7|few|NA|TRBV4-2
CASSQVGGSAEGF
TGTGCCAGCAGCCAAGTGGGGGGATCCGCCGAGGGTTTC
>TRBJ1-4|few|NA|TRBV4-3
CASSQDVPVPTNEKLFF
NA